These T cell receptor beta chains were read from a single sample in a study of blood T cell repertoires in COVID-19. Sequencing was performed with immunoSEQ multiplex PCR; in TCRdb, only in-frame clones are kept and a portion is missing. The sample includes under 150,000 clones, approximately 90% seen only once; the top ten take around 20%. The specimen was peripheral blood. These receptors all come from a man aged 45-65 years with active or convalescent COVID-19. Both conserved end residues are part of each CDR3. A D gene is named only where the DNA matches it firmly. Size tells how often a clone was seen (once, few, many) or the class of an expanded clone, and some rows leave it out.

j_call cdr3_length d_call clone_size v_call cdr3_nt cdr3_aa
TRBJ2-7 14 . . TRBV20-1 TGCAGTGCTAGTCGGGCAGGGGTTACCTACGAGCAGTACTTC CSASRAGVTYEQYF
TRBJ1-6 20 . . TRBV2 TGTGCCAGCAGTGAAGCCCCCGGGACACAACCTACGGGGAGCAATTCACCCCTCCACTTT CASSEAPGTQPTGSNSPLHF
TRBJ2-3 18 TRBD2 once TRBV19 TGTGCCAGTAGTACGACCCCCCGACTAGCGGGGGTCACAGATACGCAGTATTTT CASSTTPRLAGVTDTQYF
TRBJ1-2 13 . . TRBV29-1 TGCAGCGTTGGCACAGGGTTTGGGTATGGCTACACCTTC CSVGTGFGYGYTF
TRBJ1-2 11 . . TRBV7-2 TGTGCCAGCAGCTTAGTGGTCGGCGGAACATTC CASSLVVGGTF
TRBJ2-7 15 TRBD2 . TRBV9 TGTGCCAGCAGCGTAGGGACTAGCAGGATGGGGGAGCAGTACTTC CASSVGTSRMGEQYF
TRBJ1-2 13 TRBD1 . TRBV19 TGTGCCAGTAGTACCGGGACAGGAAATGGCTACACCTTC CASSTGTGNGYTF
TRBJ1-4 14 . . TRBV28 TGTGCCAGCAGTTCTACCCGGGTCCTTGAAAAACTGTTTTTT CASSSTRVLEKLFF
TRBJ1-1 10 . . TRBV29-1 TGCAGCGTTGCGTCCACTGAAGCTTTCTTT CSVASTEAFF
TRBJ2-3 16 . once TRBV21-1 TGTGCCAGCAGCAGGGCCCGGACAGGGCTCACAGATACGCAGTATTTT CASSRARTGLTDTQYF
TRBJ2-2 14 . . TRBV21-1 TGTGCCAGCAGCCTCGGGGTCTTTGCCGGGGAGCTGTTTTTT CASSLGVFAGELFF
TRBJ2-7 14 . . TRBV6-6 TGTGCCAGCAGTTACGACGACAAATCCTACGAGCAGTACTTC CASSYDDKSYEQYF
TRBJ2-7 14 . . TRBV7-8 TGTGCCAGCACCTTCGAGACAGTCAACAACGAGCAGTACTTC CASTFETVNNEQYF
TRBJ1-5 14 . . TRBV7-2 TGTGCCAGCAGCTTACAGGGTGGCAATCAGCCCCAGCATTTT CASSLQGGNQPQHF
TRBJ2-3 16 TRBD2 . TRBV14 TGTGCCAGCAGCCAAGACGGGGCGGGAGGAACAGATACGCAGTATTTT CASSQDGAGGTDTQYF
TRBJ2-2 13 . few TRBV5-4 TGTGCCAGCAGCCGAGTAAGCACCGGGGAGCTGTTTTTT CASSRVSTGELFF
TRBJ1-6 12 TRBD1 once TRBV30 TGTGCCTTAGACAGGGATAATTCACCCCTCCACTTT CALDRDNSPLHF
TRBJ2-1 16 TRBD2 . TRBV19 TGTGCCAGTAGTTCCGGGACTAGCGGGATCGTCAATGAGCAGTTCTTC CASSSGTSGIVNEQFF
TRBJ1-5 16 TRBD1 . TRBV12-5 TGTGCTAGTGGTTTGGGATCACAGGGGGCGGATCAGCCCCAGCATTTT CASGLGSQGADQPQHF
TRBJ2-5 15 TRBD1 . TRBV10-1 TGCGCCAGCAGTCGGACAGGATCGACTCAAGAGACCCAGTACTTC CASSRTGSTQETQYF
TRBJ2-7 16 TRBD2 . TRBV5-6 TGTGCCAGCAGCTTGGCCGCTAGCGGGAGGTTCGACGAGCAGTACTTC CASSLAASGRFDEQYF
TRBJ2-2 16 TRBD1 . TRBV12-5 TGTGCTAGTGGTTTGCCACGACAGGGGGCCACCGGGGAGCTGTTTTTT CASGLPRQGATGELFF